One sample yielded the 9 T cell receptor beta chains listed below, sequenced in a study of beta chain features in type 1 diabetes. What these receptors recognize is not known. Findings and caveats of the study: When Type 1 diabetes patients were examined, their TCRB CDR3s proved moderately but significantly shorter in all four CD4+ subsets.

Of the isolated RNA, all was reverse transcribed, and so the sequenced material was expressed TCRB transcripts. Sequencing was performed with immunoSEQ multiplex PCR; in TCRdb, only in-frame clones are kept and a portion is missing. The table lists more than 550,000 clones, more than 12% of them singletons. Sequencing used naive CD4+ T cells from blood. The receptors here all came from a man younger than 35 with type 1 diabetes.

The chain employs TRBV12-5 and TRBJ2-5, with a possible D match to TRBD1 (5 bases). CDR3 size: 17 residues. V lost 6 bases to trimming and J lost 5 bases, with 25 bases between them. CDR1 is LGHNT, CDR2 FRNRAP, per germline. The CDR3 DNA follows: TGTGCTAGTGGAACTACAGGAGAACTAAGTCCTGAGGAGACCCAGTACTTC. This translates into CASGTTGELSPEETQYF. The whole variable domain, filled in from reference TRBV12-5 and TRBJ2-5, reads DARVTQTPRHKVTEMGQEVTMRCQPILGHNTVFWYRQTMMQGLELLAYFRNRAPLDDSGMPKDRFSAEMPDATLATLKIQPSEPRDSAVYFCASGTTGELSPEETQYFGPGTRLLVL.

The chain joins TRBV2 to TRBJ2-1, with 11 bases that match TRBD1. In germline, CDR1 is SNHLY, CDR2 FYNNEI. V lost 4 bases and J lost 7; bases outside the gene matches: 6. This CDR3 comprises 15 residues. This CDR3 is CASSVDRGPENEQFF. As DNA, the CDR3 is TGTGCCAGCAGTGTGGACAGGGGGCCGGAAAATGAGCAGTTCTTC.

The chain carries TRBV29-1 and TRBJ1-4, with no clear D. Germline loops: CDR1 SQVTM, CDR2 ANQGSEA. CDR3 length equals 14 residues. V shed 0 bases and J shed 3 bases, with 8 bases lying between them. CDR3 nucleotide sequence: TGCAGCGTTGAAGATCTTGGGGCTAATGAAAAACTGTTTTTT. The encoded protein is CSVEDLGANEKLFF.

This clone has only a few counts. The chain uses TRBV28 and TRBJ2-4; a weak D match, TRBD2 (5 bases). The CDR3 has 16 amino acids. The V and J ends lost 0 bases and 0 bases respectively, with 9 bases between them. Germline V CDR1 and CDR2: MDHEN, SYDVKM. This CDR3 reads CASSLWVGGAKNIQYF. The DNA for the CDR3 is TGTGCCAGCAGTTTATGGGTCGGAGGAGCCAAAAACATTCAGTACTTC.

The chain carries TRBV4-3 and TRBJ2-7, with D possibly being TRBD1 (6 bases). V was shortened by 0 bases and J by 0 bases, with 18 bases between the two germline ends. Germline lookup yields CDR1 LGHNA and CDR2 YSLEER. CDR3 size: 18 residues. This CDR3 reads CASSQDHPAGVDSYEQYF. CDR3 DNA: TGCGCCAGCAGCCAAGATCACCCAGCAGGGGTAGACTCCTACGAGCAGTACTTC.

In its sample, this clone was seen a few times. Additional DNA sequences in this sample encode the identical CDR3. This chain links TRBV7-9 with TRBJ1-1; D not resolved. V was cut by 2 bases and J by 1 base, with 2 bases left in between. The CDR3 has 12 residues. Germline lookup yields CDR1 SEHNR and CDR2 FQNEAQ (reference sequence). The CDR3 sequence: CASSLQNTEAFF. CDR3 nucleotides: TGTGCCAGCAGCTTACAGAACACTGAAGCTTTCTTT.

Comments on this clone: Distinct nucleotide sequences in the sample also encode this CDR3. The J gene is TRBJ2-7, the V gene TRBV7-2; D ambiguous. CDR1 is SGHTA and CDR2 is FQGNSA in the germline V gene. Deletions cut 1 base from V and 0 bases from J, with 7 bases between. The CDR3 runs to 14 residues. Written as DNA, the CDR3 is TGTGCCAGCAGCTTAGGACGGAGCTCCTACGAGCAGTACTTC. Protein: CASSLGRSSYEQYF.

This clone was seen a few times. The chain uses TRBV18 and TRBJ1-2, with TRBD1 identical over 7 bases. The CDR3 length is 15 residues. Per the germline V gene, CDR1 is KGHSH and CDR2 is LQKENI. V gave up 2 bases and J gave up 0 bases; unmatched junction bases: 3. This CDR3 is CASSPSRGSNYGYTF. In nucleotides, the CDR3 is TGTGCCAGCTCACCATCCAGGGGGTCTAACTATGGCTACACCTTC.

This clone appeared a few times. This rearrangement joins TRBV30 to TRBJ1-2; D remains ambiguous. The CDR3 covers 13 residues. Trimming removed 1 base from V and 8 bases from J, with 14 bases in between. From germline, CDR1 is GTSNPN and CDR2 SVGIG (reference sequence). CDR3 sequence (DNA): TGTGCCTGGAGTGCGGGGATTGCTGGGGGCTACACCTTC. Translating gives CAWSAGIAGGYTF.